Shown below are 22 T cell receptor beta chains from a single sample sequenced in a study of T-cell memory formation after mild COVID-19. TCRdb ran MiXCR on the 5' RACE reads and lists one entry per CDR3 protein. The table lists about 200,000 distinct CDR3 sequences, around 9.5% of them singletons. Sequencing was performed on PBMCs or a T cell subset sorted from them (not recorded which). The receptors were gathered from a man between 18 and 35 years old who had mild COVID-19 (a few samples of this study predate the infection). Cell type and time point are not known.

The genes are TRBV5-4 and TRBJ2-1; TRBD2 matches at 8 bases. Germline V CDR1 and CDR2: SGHNT, YYREEE (reference sequence). The junction had 7 bases not matched to a gene; V was cut back by 7 bases and J by 4 bases. The length of the CDR3 is 14 residues. DNA of the CDR3: TGTGCCAGCCACTTTGCTAGCGGGTACAATGAGCAGTTCTTC. Translation gives CASHFASGYNEQFF.

V usage is TRBV6-2 or TRBV6-3 and J usage is TRBJ1-2, with unresolved D. There are 14 residues in the CDR3. From germline, CDR1 is MNHEY and CDR2 SVGEGT. V lost 2 bases and J 4 bases, leaving 11 bases between the germline ends. The CDR3: CASSYLGGFYGYTF. CDR3 DNA: TGTGCCAGCAGTTACCTCGGCGGTTTCTATGGCTACACCTTC.

In its sample, this clonotype was seen a few times. V gene TRBV10-3 combines with J gene TRBJ2-7; possibly TRBD2 for D (7 bases). V lost 2 bases to trimming and J lost 5 bases, with 13 bases between them. CDR3 length: 14 residues. Germline values: CDR1 ENHRY, CDR2 SYGVKD. The CDR3 region is CAISEGGGGDEQYV. The CDR3 region has the DNA TGTGCCATCAGTGAGGGGGGCGGGGGAGACGAGCAGTACGTC.

This clonotype occurred a few times. The chain uses TRBV20-1 and TRBJ2-5; 16 positions match TRBD2. The length of the CDR3 is 13 residues. Per germline, CDR1 DFQATT and CDR2 SNEGSKA (reference sequence). The CDR3 DNA sequence: TGCGGGGGACTAGCGGGGGGGCCGGAGACCCAGTACTTC. This translates into CGGLAGGPETQYF.

This sequence joins TRBV20-1 and TRBJ2-1; 7 bases are shared with TRBD2. The CDR3 consists of 16 residues. J was trimmed by 2 bases and V by 5 bases; bases with no gene match: 12. Germline V gene sequence: CDR1 DFQATT, CDR2 SNEGSKA (reference sequence). The DNA of the CDR3 is TGCAGTGCTCCGTCCCCATCCAGCGGGGCCTACAATGAGCAGTTCTTC. Its translation is CSAPSPSSGAYNEQFF.

The genes are TRBV15 and TRBJ2-1; a weak D match, TRBD1 (5 bases). The CDR3 sequence is 13 residues long. The V gene lost 1 base and the J gene lost 8 bases, with 9 bases spanning the gap. Germline V gene lookup returns CDR1 LNHNV and CDR2 YYDKDF (reference sequence). This CDR3 is CATSRALQDEQFF. The CDR3 bases are TGTGCCACCAGCAGAGCTCTACAGGATGAGCAGTTCTTC.

In this sample, this clonotype turned up a few times. This sequence joins TRBV12-3 or TRBV12-4 and TRBJ1-6; no reliable D call. CDR3 length: 15 amino acids. Between the trimmed V and J ends, which lost 3 bases and 5 bases, there was a span of 11 bases. CDR3 bases: TGTGCCAGCAGTTTCACTCGAGGGAATAATTCACCCCTCCACTTT. This gives the protein CASSFTRGNNSPLHF.

V and J are TRBV5-1 and TRBJ2-2; a weak D match, TRBD1 (5 bases). This CDR3 is built from 14 residues. The germline V gene has CDR1 SGHRS and CDR2 YFSETQ. The V gene lost 4 bases and the J gene lost 4 bases, with 11 bases spanning the gap. The CDR3 loop is CASSTQGFTGELFF. For the CDR3, the DNA is TGCGCCAGCAGCACCCAGGGATTCACCGGGGAGCTGTTTTTT.

The chain uses TRBV20-1 and TRBJ2-5, with D possibly matching TRBD2 (6 bases). Germline V gene sequence: CDR1 DFQATT, CDR2 SNEGSKA (reference sequence). Trimming stripped 5 bases from V and 3 bases from J, with 13 bases between. The CDR3 runs 13 residues. In DNA, the CDR3 is TGCAGTGCTCCCGGGAGAAGCAAAGAGACCCAGTACTTC. Amino acids: CSAPGRSKETQYF.

This chain links TRBV7-6 with TRBJ1-1; D is ambiguous. Between the trimmed V and J ends, which lost 4 bases and 8 bases, there was a span of 20 bases. CDR3 length: 15 amino acids. From germline, CDR1 is SGHVS and CDR2 FNYEAQ. The DNA of the CDR3 is TGTGCCAGCAGCTCAAGTAACATTTCCCCTCCGGAAGCTTTCTTT. It is translated as CASSSSNISPPEAFF.

This rearrangement joins TRBV7-2 to TRBJ2-1; 7 bases are shared with TRBD1. CDR3 length: 13 amino acids. CDR1 SGHTA and CDR2 FQGNSA come from the germline V gene. The junction had 0 bases not matched to a gene; V was cut back by 5 bases and J by 2 bases. The CDR3 coding sequence is TGTGCCAGCAGCCAGGGGGCCTACAATGAGCAGTTCTTC. Its protein is CASSQGAYNEQFF.

The genes are TRBV7-2 and TRBJ1-4; D unclear. From germline, CDR1 is SGHTA and CDR2 FQGNSA. There are 15 residues in the CDR3. The germline V and J ends were trimmed by 5 bases and 1 base, with 11 bases remaining between them. CDR3 coding DNA: TGTGCCAGCAGCCCCCAGCGAGGAACTAATGAAAAACTGTTTTTT. Translated: CASSPQRGTNEKLFF.

This clonotype was recorded a few times. V and J are TRBV11-3 and TRBJ2-7; D possibly corresponds to TRBD1 (6 bases). V lost 4 bases and J lost 4, with 20 bases in between. CDR1 is SGHNT and CDR2 is YENEEA in the germline V gene. The CDR3 covers 16 residues. CDR3 sequence (DNA): TGTGCCAGCAGCTGGCCCCGGACGCAAAGGGGGTACGAGCAGTACGTC. Residues: CASSWPRTQRGYEQYV.

This clonotype was counted ten times or more. This chain uses TRBV4-1 with TRBJ1-5; TRBD1 matches at 7 bases. Germline loops: CDR1 MGHRA, CDR2 YSYEKL. V shed 0 bases and J 5 bases; nucleotides not matched to a gene: 7. The CDR3 has 16 residues. CDR3 sequence (DNA): TGCGCCAGCAGCCAAGACTGGGGACAGTTTTATCAGCCCCAGCATTTT. It encodes CASSQDWGQFYQPQHF.

At least ten counts were recorded for this clonotype. The chain carries TRBV7-2 and TRBJ2-3; D call uncertain. The V gene lost 5 bases and the J gene lost 8 bases, with 14 bases spanning the gap. Germline V CDR1 and CDR2: SGHTA, FQGNSA. The CDR3 has 13 residues. CDR3 in amino acids: CASSPIRPGTQYF. DNA for the CDR3: TGTGCCAGCAGCCCCATCAGGCCTGGTACGCAGTATTTT. The entire variable domain, with the rest obtained from reference TRBV7-2 and TRBJ2-3, is as follows: GAGVSQSPSNKVTEKGKDVELRCDPISGHTALYWYRQSLGQGLEFLIYFQGNSAPDKSGLPSDRFSAERTGGSVSTLTIQRTQQEDSAVYLCASSPIRPGTQYFGPGTRLTVL.

The gene calls are TRBV6-5 and TRBJ2-2, with D maybe TRBD2 (7 bases). The CDR3 extends over 16 amino acids. Germline CDR1 is MNHEY and CDR2 is SVGAGI. V dropped 2 bases and J dropped 2 bases, with 12 bases sitting between them. The CDR3: CASSYRAGANTGELFF. DNA for the CDR3: TGTGCCAGCAGTTACCGGGCGGGGGCAAACACCGGGGAGCTGTTTTTT.

This clonotype was seen only a few times. The germline gene is not matched at one end of the junction; a read error may be the cause. The chain links TRBV2 to TRBJ1-1; D gene unclear. The germline V gene has CDR1 SNHLY and CDR2 FYNNEI. The CDR3 length is 11 residues. The CDR3 loop is CASSEAGYRYF. For the CDR3, the DNA is TGTGCCAGCAGTGAAGCCGGGTACCGGTACTTT.

This clonotype turned up a few times. This chain connects TRBV10-1 to TRBJ2-5; TRBD2 aligns across 13 bases. Germline V gene data show CDR1 as WNHNN and CDR2 as SYGVQD (reference sequence). The CDR3 totals 15 residues. V was clipped by 5 bases and J by 3 bases; unmatched bases: 3. The chain's CDR3 is CASSRTSGGKETQYF. CDR3 sequence (DNA): TGCGCCAGCAGTAGGACTAGCGGGGGAAAAGAGACCCAGTACTTC.

This clonotype was recorded many times. One end of the junction fails to match germline, which may point to a read error. V gene TRBV5-1 combines with J gene TRBJ2-2; the D gene is possibly TRBD2 (6 bases). The CDR3 extends over 14 amino acids. Germline values: CDR1 SGHRS, CDR2 YFSETQ. The CDR3 DNA is TGTGCCAGCAGCCTCGGACTAAACACCGGGGAGCTGTTTTTT. It encodes CASSLGLNTGELFF.

This clonotype showed up many times. This sequence joins TRBV12-3 or TRBV12-4 and TRBJ2-5, with 8 bases aligning to TRBD1. This CDR3 is built from 12 residues. V shed 6 bases and J 6 bases; nucleotides not matched to a gene: 3. The CDR3 DNA reads as TGTGCCAGCAGCCGACAGGGGCAGACCCAGTACTTC. Encoded protein: CASSRQGQTQYF.

A few counts support this clonotype. The chain joins TRBV4-1 to TRBJ2-5; no definite D call. Trimming left V 2 bases short and J 2 bases short, with 6 bases between. Germline lookup yields CDR1 MGHRA and CDR2 YSYEKL. This CDR3 region has 13 residues. This chain's CDR3 is CASSQLGQETQYF. CDR3 sequence (DNA): TGCGCCAGCAGCCAATTGGGTCAAGAGACCCAGTACTTC.

V gene TRBV7-2 combines with J gene TRBJ2-5, with D possibly matching TRBD1 (6 bases). The germline V and J ends were trimmed by 5 bases and 9 bases, with 19 bases remaining between them. This CDR3 is built from 14 residues. Germline assignment: CDR1 SGHTA and CDR2 FQGNSA. The CDR3 region has the DNA TGTGCCAGCAGCCCTGGGACGAGGGGGTCGGCCCAGTACTTC. It encodes CASSPGTRGSAQYF.